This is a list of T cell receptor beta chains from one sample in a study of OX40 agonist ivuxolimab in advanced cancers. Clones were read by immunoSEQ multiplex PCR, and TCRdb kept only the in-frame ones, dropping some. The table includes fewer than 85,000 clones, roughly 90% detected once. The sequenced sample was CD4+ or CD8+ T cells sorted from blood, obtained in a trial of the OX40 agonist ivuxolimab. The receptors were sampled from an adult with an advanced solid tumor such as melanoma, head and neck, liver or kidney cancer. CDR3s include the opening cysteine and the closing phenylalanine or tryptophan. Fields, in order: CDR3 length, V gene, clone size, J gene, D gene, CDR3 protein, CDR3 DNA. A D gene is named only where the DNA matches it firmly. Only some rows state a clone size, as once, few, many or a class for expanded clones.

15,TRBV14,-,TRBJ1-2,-,CASSQGTVANYGYTF,TGTGCCAGCAGCCAAGGGACAGTTGCTAACTATGGCTACACCTTC
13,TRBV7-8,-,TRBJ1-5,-,CASSQKGFQPQHF,TGTGCCAGCAGCCAGAAGGGGTTTCAGCCCCAGCATTTT
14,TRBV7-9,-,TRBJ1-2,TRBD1,CASSLGQGAYGYTF,TGTGCCAGCAGCTTGGGACAGGGGGCATATGGCTACACCTTC
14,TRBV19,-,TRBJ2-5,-,CASSIGPVQETQYF,TGTGCCAGTAGTATAGGGCCAGTACAAGAGACCCAGTACTTC
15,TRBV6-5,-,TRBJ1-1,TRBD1,CASSYPGQLNTEAFF,TGTGCCAGCAGTTACCCGGGACAGCTGAACACTGAAGCTTTCTTT
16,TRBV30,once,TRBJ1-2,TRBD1,CAWSVPDREFSYGYTF,TGTGCCTGGAGTGTACCGGACAGGGAATTTTCCTATGGCTACACCTTC
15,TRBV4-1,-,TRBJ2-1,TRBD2,CASSGLSGGNNEQFF,TGCGCCAGCAGCGGTCTGAGCGGGGGAAACAATGAGCAGTTCTTC
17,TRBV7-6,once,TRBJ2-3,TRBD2,CASSSEAIAGGTDTQYF,TGTGCCAGCAGCTCTGAGGCCATAGCGGGGGGAACAGATACGCAGTATTTT
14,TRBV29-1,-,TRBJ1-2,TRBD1,CSGLNAGGLGGYTF,TGCAGCGGCTTAAACGCAGGGGGCTTGGGGGGCTACACCTTC
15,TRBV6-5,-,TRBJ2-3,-,CASSYSMVVTDTQYF,TGTGCCAGCAGTTACTCGATGGTTGTCACAGATACGCAGTATTTT